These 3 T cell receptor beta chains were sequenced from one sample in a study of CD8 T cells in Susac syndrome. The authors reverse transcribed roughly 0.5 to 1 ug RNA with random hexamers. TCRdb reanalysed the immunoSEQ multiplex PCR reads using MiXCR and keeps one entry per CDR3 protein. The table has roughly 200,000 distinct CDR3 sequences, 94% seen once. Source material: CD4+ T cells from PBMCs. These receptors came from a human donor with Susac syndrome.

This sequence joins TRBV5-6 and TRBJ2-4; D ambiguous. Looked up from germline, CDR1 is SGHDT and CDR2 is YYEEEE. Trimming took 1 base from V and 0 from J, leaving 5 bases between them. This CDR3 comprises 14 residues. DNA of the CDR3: TGTGCCAGCAGCTTGAGGTTAGCCAAAAACATTCAGTACTTC. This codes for CASSLRLAKNIQYF.

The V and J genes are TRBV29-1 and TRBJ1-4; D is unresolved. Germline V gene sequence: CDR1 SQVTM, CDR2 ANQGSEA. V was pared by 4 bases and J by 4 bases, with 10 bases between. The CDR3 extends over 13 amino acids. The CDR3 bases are TGCAGCGTTGCGGTCAATTTTAATGAAAAACTGTTTTTT. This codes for CSVAVNFNEKLFF. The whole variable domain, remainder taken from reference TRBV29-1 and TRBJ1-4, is SAVISQKPSRDICQRGTSLTIQCQVDSQVTMMFWYRQQPGQSLTLIATANQGSEATYESGFVIDKFPISRPNLTFSTLTVSNMSPEDSSIYLCSVAVNFNEKLFFGSGTQLSVL.

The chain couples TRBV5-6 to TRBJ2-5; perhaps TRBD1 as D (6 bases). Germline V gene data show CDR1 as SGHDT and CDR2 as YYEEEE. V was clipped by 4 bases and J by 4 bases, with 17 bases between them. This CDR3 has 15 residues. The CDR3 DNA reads TGTGCCAGCAGCACAATTGGGGGCTGGGGAGAGACCCAGTACTTC. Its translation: CASSTIGGWGETQYF.